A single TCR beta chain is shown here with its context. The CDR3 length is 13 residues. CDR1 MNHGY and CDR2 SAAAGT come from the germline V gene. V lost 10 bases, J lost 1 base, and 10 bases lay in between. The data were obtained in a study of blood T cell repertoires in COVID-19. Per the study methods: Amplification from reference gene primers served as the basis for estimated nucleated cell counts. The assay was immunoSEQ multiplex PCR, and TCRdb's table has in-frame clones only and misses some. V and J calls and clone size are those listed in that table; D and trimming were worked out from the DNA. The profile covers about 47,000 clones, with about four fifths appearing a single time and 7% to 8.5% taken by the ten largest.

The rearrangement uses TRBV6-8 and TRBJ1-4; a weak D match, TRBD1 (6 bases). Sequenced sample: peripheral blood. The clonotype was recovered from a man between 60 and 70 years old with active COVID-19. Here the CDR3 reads CATSRGTNEKLFF. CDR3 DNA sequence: TGTGCCACCAGCAGGGGAACTAATGAAAAACTGTTTTTT.